Shown below are 13 T cell receptor beta chains from a single sample sequenced in a study of tumor-infiltrating lymphocytes in primary liver carcinoma. A constant-region primer primed TCR beta cDNA synthesis from 400 to 600 ng of total RNA. Construction of TCR beta libraries relied on three successive nested multiplex PCR rounds employing slightly modified ARM-PCR. The opening two PCR rounds, about 10 cycles each, paired TRBV1-TRBV30 forward primers with a C-beta reverse primer. TCRdb recomputed calls from the multiplex PCR reads with MiXCR, one row per CDR3 protein. The sample records 300,000 to 350,000 distinct CDR3 sequences, about 65% being singletons. Unsorted whole blood supplied the RNA, and germline DNA was extracted too. The sequencing sample was made of peripheral blood. The receptors stem from a man between 35 and 55 years old with primary liver carcinoma and hepatitis B virus infection.

To note about this clonotype: At one boundary the junction diverges from the germline segment, which might be a read error. The CDR3 coding sequence is TGTGCCAACAGCATCTTCGAGGGAGGAAGGTACAATGAGCAGTTCTTC. Amino acids: CANSIFEGGRYNEQFF. This chain connects TRBV11-2 to TRBJ2-1, with D perhaps TRBD2 (6 bases). Germline V gene lookup returns CDR1 SGHAT and CDR2 FQNNGV. This CDR3 region has 16 residues.

With regard to this clonotype: A clone one base away is much larger, so this may be a read error. This sequence joins TRBV5-6 and TRBJ2-7; D not resolved. CDR1 SGHDT and CDR2 YYEEEE come from the germline V gene. This CDR3 region has 13 residues. CDR3 bases: TGTGCCAGCAGCTTTACGCAGGATTACGAGCAGCACTTC. It yields the protein CASSFTQDYEQHF.

This chain joins TRBV29-1 and TRBJ1-2; D not resolved. The germline CDR1 and CDR2 sequences are SQVTM and ANQGSEA. The CDR3 has 12 amino acids. CDR3 nucleotides: TGCAACACGGAGCAAACTAACTATGGCTACACCTTC. This sequence encodes CNTEQTNYGYTF. Full variable domain (outside the CDR3, taken from reference TRBV29-1 and TRBJ1-2): SAVISQKPSRDICQRGTSLTIQCQVDSQVTMMFWYRQQPGQSLTLIATANQGSEATYESGFVIDKFPISRPNLTFSTLTVSNMSPEDSSIYLCNTEQTNYGYTFGSGTRLTVV.

On this clonotype: The CDR3 end shows no conserved phenylalanine or tryptophan, and so a read error is likely. The rearrangement joins TRBV11-3 to TRBJ2-1; 8 bases map to TRBD1. V lost 1 base, J lost 9 bases, and 5 bases stayed unmatched. The germline CDR1 and CDR2 sequences are SGHNT and YENEEA. The CDR3 length is 14 residues. Here the CDR3 reads CASSLVQGAAEQFS. CDR3 in DNA: TGTGCCAGCAGCTTAGTTCAGGGGGCGGCTGAGCAGTTCTCA.

The chain carries TRBV12-3 or TRBV12-4 and TRBJ2-7; D remains unclear. V was pared by 1 base and J by 3 bases, with 13 bases between. There are 15 residues in the CDR3. In DNA form, the CDR3 reads TGTGCCAGCAGTTTAGTTCCAGGTGTTAACTACGAGCAGTACTTC. It yields the protein CASSLVPGVNYEQYF.

In its sample, this clonotype was seen many times. A read error may account for a junction end that differs from germline. The J gene is TRBJ2-7, the V gene TRBV28, with D possibly matching TRBD2 (6 bases). This CDR3 spans 15 amino acids. Per germline, CDR1 MDHEN and CDR2 SYDVKM. CDR3 DNA sequence: TGTGCCAGCAGGATCTCGGGACTGCCCTCCCACGAGCAGTACTTC. Protein sequence: CASRISGLPSHEQYF.

This clonotype has a count of ten or more. V is TRBV29-1 and J is TRBJ2-1; weak D call: TRBD1 (6 bases). The CDR3 has 12 residues. CDR1 is SQVTM and CDR2 is ANQGSEA in the germline V gene. The germline V and J ends were trimmed by 4 bases and 9 bases, with 13 bases remaining between them. DNA for the CDR3: TGCAGCGTTGGCGTACAGGGTCGTGAGCAGTTCTTC. Protein sequence: CSVGVQGREQFF.

The CDR3 spells CASSGTSGRVSAKNIQYF. The CDR3 bases are TGCGCCAGCAGTGGGACTAGCGGGAGAGTATCAGCCAAAAACATTCAGTACTTC. This chain joins TRBV10-2 and TRBJ2-4; 13 nucleotides match TRBD2. V lost 4 bases, J lost 0 bases, and 6 bases stayed unmatched. Germline CDR1 is WSHSY and CDR2 is SAAADI. CDR3 length equals 18 residues.

Details on this clonotype: An end of the junction differs from the germline gene, which may be a read error. J is TRBJ2-3 and V is TRBV11-2; D not resolved. This CDR3 is built from 15 residues. CDR1 is SGHAT, CDR2 FQNNGV, per germline. DNA of the CDR3: TGTGCCAGTAGCTTAAACGGTGGCCACGGTGGTACGCAGTATTTT. Translation: CASSLNGGHGGTQYF.

This clonotype occurred many times. This rearrangement joins TRBV6-8 to TRBJ1-2; D not resolved. V was clipped by 6 bases and J by 14 bases, with 10 bases between them. CDR1 MNHGY and CDR2 SAAAGT come from the germline V gene. The CDR3 runs to 9 residues. CDR3 sequence reads: CASSPPPTF. CDR3 coding DNA: TGTGCCAGCAGCCCTCCACCGACCTTC.

The sample holds many counts of this clonotype. The chain is built from TRBV6-5 and TRBJ2-1; 7 bases match TRBD2. V lost 0 bases to trimming and J lost 10 bases; unmatched junction nucleotides: 6. The germline CDR1 and CDR2 sequences are MNHEY and SVGAGI. The CDR3 contains 14 residues. The CDR3 bases are TGTGCCAGCAGTTACTCGGGACTAAAAAACGAGCAGTTCTTC. It translates to CASSYSGLKNEQFF.

About this clonotype: Germline and junction disagree at one end, which may indicate a read error. The chain links TRBV11-2 to TRBJ2-2; perhaps D is TRBD1 or TRBD2 (6 bases each). Per germline, CDR1 SGHAT and CDR2 FQNNGV. This CDR3 has 14 residues. The chain's CDR3 is CTSSRRGDTGGLFF. CDR3 coding DNA: TGTACCAGCAGCCGCCGAGGGGACACCGGGGGGCTGTTTTTT.

The chain links TRBV6-1 to TRBJ1-2, with TRBD1 matching 7 bases. This CDR3 is built from 16 residues. J gave up 4 bases and V 6 bases, and 14 bases lay outside the gene matches. CDR1 is MNHNS, CDR2 SASEGT, per germline. In nucleotides, the CDR3 is TGTGCCAGCAGCTATGGACAGGAAAAAGCTAGCTATGGCTACACCTTC. Its translation is CASSYGQEKASYGYTF.